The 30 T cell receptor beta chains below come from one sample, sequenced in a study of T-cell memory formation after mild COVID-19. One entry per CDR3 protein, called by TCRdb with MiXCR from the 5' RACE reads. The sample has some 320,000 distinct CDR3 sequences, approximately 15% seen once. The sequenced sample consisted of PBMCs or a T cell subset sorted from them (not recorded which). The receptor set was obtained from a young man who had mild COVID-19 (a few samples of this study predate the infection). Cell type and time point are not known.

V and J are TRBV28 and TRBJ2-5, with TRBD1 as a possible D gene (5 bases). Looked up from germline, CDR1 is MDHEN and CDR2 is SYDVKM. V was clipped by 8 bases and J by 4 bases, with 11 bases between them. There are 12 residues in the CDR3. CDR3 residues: CASGHSGETQYF. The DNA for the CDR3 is TGTGCCAGCGGACACTCCGGAGAGACCCAGTACTTC.

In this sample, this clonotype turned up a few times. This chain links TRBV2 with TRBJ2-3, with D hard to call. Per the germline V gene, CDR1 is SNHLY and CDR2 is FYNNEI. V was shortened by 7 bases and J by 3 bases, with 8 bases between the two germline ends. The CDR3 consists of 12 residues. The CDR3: CASIARTDTQYF. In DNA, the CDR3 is TGTGCCAGCATAGCCCGAACAGATACGCAGTATTTT.

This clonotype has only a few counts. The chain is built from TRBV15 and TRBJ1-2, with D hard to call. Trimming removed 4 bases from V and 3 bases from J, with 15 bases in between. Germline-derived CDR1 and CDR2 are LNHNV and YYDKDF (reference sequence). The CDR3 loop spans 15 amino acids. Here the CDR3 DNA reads TGTGCCACCAGCATTAGGACCGTATATGACTATGGCTACACCTTC. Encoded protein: CATSIRTVYDYGYTF.

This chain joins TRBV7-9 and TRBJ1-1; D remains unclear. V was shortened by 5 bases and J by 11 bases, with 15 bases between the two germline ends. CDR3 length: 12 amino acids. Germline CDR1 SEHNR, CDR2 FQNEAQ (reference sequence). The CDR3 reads CASSPQSGSAFF. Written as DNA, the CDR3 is TGTGCCAGCAGCCCACAGTCCGGTTCGGCTTTCTTT.

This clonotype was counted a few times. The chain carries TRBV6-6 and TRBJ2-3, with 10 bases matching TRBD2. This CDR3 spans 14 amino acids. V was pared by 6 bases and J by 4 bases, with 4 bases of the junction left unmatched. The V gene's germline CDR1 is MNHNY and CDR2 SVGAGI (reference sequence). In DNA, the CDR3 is TGTGCCAGCAGCTGGACTAGCGGCGCAGATACGCAGTATTTT. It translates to CASSWTSGADTQYF.

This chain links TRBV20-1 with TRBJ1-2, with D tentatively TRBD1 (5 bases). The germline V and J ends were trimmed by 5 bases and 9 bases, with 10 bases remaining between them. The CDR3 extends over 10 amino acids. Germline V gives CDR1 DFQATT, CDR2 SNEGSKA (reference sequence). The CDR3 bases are TGCAGTGCTTTCAGGGATAGCTACACCTTC. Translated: CSAFRDSYTF.

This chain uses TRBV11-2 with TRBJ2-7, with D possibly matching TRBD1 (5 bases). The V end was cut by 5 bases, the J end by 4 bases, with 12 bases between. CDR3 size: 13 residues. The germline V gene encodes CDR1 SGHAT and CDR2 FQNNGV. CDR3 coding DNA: TGTGCCAGCAGCCAAGACAGAGAGTACGAGCAGTACGTC. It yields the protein CASSQDREYEQYV.

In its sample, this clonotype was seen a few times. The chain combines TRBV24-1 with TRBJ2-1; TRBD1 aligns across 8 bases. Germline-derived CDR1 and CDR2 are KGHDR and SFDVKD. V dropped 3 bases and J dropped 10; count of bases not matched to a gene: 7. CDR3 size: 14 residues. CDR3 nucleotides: TGTGCCACCAGTGATACGGACAGGGATTGGGAGCAGTTCTTC. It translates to CATSDTDRDWEQFF.

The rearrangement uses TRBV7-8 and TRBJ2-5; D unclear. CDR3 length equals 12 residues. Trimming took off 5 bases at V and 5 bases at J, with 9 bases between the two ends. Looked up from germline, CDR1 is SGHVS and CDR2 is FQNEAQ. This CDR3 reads CASSPHGETQYF. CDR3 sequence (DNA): TGTGCCAGCAGCCCGCATGGGGAGACCCAGTACTTC.

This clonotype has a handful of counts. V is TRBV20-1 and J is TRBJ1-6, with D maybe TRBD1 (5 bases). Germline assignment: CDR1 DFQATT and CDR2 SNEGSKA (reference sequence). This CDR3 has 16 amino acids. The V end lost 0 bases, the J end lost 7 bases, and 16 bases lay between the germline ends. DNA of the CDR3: TGCAGTGCTAGAGATCAATTTAGGGGCCGCAATTCACCCCTCCACTTT. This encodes CSARDQFRGRNSPLHF.

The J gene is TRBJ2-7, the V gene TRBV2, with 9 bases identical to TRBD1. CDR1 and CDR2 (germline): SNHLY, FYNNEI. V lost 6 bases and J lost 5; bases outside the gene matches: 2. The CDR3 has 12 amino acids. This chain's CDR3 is CASRDRGNEQYF. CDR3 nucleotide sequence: TGTGCCAGCAGGGACAGGGGCAACGAGCAGTACTTC.

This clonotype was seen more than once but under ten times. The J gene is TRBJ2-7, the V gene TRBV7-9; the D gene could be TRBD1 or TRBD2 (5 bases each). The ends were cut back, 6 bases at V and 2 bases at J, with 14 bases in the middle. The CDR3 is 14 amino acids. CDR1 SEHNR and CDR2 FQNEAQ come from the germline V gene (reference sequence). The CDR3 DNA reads TGTGCCAGCAGAGATGGGGGAGAGGCCTACGAGCAGTACTTC. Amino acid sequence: CASRDGGEAYEQYF.

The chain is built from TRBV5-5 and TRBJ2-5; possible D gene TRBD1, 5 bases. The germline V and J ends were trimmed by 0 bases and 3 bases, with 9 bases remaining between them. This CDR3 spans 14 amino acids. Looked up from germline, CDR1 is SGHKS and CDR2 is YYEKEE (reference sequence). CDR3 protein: CASSLDPGKETQYF. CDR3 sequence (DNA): TGTGCCAGCAGCTTGGATCCAGGGAAAGAGACCCAGTACTTC.

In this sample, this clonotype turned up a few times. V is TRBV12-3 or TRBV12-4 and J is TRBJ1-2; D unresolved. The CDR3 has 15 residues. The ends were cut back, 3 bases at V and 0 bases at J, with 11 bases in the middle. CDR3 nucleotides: TGTGCCAGCAGTTTTTTGATTAGGACTAACTATGGCTACACCTTC. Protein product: CASSFLIRTNYGYTF.

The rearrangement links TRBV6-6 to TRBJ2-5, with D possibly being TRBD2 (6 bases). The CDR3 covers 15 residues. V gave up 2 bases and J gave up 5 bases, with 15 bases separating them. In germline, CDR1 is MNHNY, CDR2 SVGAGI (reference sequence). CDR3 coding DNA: TGTGCCAGCAGTTACCGTCAGGGAGGTTCGGAGACCCAGTACTTC. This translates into CASSYRQGGSETQYF.

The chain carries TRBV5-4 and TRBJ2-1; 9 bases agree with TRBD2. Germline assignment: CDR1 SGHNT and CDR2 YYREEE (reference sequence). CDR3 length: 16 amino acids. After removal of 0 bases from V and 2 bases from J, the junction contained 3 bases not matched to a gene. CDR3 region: CASSLAGGGAYNEQFF. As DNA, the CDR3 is TGTGCCAGCAGCTTGGCAGGCGGGGGGGCCTACAATGAGCAGTTCTTC.

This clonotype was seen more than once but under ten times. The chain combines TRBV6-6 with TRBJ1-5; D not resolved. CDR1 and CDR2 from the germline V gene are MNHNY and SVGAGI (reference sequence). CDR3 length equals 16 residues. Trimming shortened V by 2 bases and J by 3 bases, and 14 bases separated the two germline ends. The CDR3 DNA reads TGTGCCAGCAGTTACACGCCAGGCCTAACCAATCAGCCCCAGCATTTT. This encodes CASSYTPGLTNQPQHF.

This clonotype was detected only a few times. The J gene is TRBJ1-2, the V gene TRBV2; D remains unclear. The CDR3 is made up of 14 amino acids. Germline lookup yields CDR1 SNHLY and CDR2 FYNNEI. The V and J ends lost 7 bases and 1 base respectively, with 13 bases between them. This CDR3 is CASTAGSYNYGYTF. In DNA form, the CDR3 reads TGTGCCAGCACCGCGGGCAGCTATAACTATGGCTACACCTTC.

CDR3 DNA sequence: TGCAGTGCTAGCTCGGGACAAGCGGAAAAACTGTTTTTT. Translated: CSASSGQAEKLFF. The chain uses TRBV20-1 and TRBJ1-4, with D possibly being TRBD1 (6 bases). V was shortened by 3 bases and J by 8 bases, with 13 bases between the two germline ends. Germline CDR1 is DFQATT and CDR2 is SNEGSKA (reference sequence). The CDR3 runs 13 residues.

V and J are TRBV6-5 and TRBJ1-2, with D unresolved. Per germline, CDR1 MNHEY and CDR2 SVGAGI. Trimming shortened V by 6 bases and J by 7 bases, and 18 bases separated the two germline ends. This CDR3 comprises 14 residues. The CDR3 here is CASSYLGGNAGYTF. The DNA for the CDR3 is TGTGCCAGCAGCTATCTGGGAGGGAACGCTGGCTACACCTTC.

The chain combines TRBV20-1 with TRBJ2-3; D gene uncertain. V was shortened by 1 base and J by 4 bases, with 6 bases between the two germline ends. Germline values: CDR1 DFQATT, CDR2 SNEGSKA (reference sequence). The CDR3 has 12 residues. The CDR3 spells CSARGASDTQYF. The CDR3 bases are TGCAGTGCTAGAGGTGCTTCAGATACGCAGTATTTT.

The DNA for the CDR3 is TGCAGCGTTGAAGATATGAGCTCTGGAAACACCATATATTTT. It codes for CSVEDMSSGNTIYF. The rearrangement uses TRBV29-1 and TRBJ1-3, with D hard to call. Per germline, CDR1 SQVTM and CDR2 ANQGSEA. The CDR3 covers 14 residues. V shed 0 bases and J shed 0 bases, with 6 bases lying between them.

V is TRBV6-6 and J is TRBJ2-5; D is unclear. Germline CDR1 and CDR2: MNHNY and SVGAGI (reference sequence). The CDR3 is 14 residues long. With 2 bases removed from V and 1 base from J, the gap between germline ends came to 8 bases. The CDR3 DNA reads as TGTGCCAGCAGTTACCCGGACGGCCAAGAGACCCAGTACTTC. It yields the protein CASSYPDGQETQYF.

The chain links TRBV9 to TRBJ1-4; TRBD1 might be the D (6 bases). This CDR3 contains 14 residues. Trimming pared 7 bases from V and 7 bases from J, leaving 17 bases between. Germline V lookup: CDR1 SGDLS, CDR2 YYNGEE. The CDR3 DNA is TGTGCCAGCTCCGTGACAGGCCTGGGTGAAAAACTGTTTTTT. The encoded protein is CASSVTGLGEKLFF.

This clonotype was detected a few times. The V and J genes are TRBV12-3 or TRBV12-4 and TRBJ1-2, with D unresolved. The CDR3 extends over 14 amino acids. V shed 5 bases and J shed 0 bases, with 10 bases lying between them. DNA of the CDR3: TGTGCCAGCAGTACTTGGACCACTAACTATGGCTACACCTTC. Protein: CASSTWTTNYGYTF.

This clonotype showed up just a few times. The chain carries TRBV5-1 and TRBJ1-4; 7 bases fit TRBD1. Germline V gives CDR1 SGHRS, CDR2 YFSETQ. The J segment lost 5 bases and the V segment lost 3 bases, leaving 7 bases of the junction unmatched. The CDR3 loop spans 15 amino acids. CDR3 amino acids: CASSYQTGQNEKLFF. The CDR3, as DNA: TGCGCCAGCAGCTACCAGACAGGGCAAAATGAAAAACTGTTTTTT.

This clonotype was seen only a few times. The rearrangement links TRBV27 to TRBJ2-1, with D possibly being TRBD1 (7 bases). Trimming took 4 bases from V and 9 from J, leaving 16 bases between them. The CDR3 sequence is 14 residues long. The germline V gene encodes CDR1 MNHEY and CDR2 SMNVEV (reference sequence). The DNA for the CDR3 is TGTGCCAGCAGTTCCCGCGGGACAGTAACTGAGCAGTTCTTC. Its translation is CASSSRGTVTEQFF.

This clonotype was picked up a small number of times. CDR3 nucleotide sequence: TGTGCCAGCAGCTTAGTCCAGGGGGAATCCACCCTCCACTTT. Its translation is CASSLVQGESTLHF. The chain joins TRBV7-9 to TRBJ1-6, with TRBD1 matching 7 bases. The V and J ends lost 1 base and 14 bases, in that order; junction bases with no gene match: 8. CDR1 and CDR2 (germline): SEHNR, FQNEAQ (reference sequence). The CDR3 totals 14 residues. Drawing the rest from reference TRBV7-9 and TRBJ1-6, the complete variable domain is DTGVSQNPRHKITKRGQNVTFRCDPISEHNRLYWYRQTLGQGPEFLTYFQNEAQLEKSRLLSDRFSAERPKGSFSTLEIQRTEQGDSAMYLCASSLVQGESTLHFGNGTRLTVT.

CDR3 amino acids: CASSLQGQGGTGELFF. CDR3 in DNA: TGTGCCAGCAGCTTACAGGGACAGGGGGGCACCGGGGAGCTGTTTTTT. The chain is built from TRBV7-2 and TRBJ2-2; 11 bases agree with TRBD1. The germline V gene encodes CDR1 SGHTA and CDR2 FQGNSA. Losses at the gene ends were 2 bases for V and 4 bases for J; bases not matched to a gene: 3. This CDR3 has 16 residues. The full variable domain, rest sourced from reference TRBV7-2 and TRBJ2-2, is GAGVSQSPSNKVTEKGKDVELRCDPISGHTALYWYRQSLGQGLEFLIYFQGNSAPDKSGLPSDRFSAERTGGSVSTLTIQRTQQEDSAVYLCASSLQGQGGTGELFFGEGSRLTVL.

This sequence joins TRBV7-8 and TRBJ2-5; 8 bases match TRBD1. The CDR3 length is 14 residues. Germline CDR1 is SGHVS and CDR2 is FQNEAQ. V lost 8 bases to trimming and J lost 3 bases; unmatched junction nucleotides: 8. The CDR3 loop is CASFRGLFEETQYF. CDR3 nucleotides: TGTGCCAGCTTCAGGGGGCTCTTCGAAGAGACCCAGTACTTC. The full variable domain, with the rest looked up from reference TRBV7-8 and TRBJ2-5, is GAGVSQSPRYKVAKRGQDVALRCDPISGHVSLFWYQQALGQGPEFLTYFQNEAQLDKSGLPSDRFFAERPEGSVSTLKIQRTQQEDSAVYLCASFRGLFEETQYFGPGTRLLVL.